These 8 T cell receptor beta chains were sequenced from one sample in a study of T cell changes during pregnancy in multiple sclerosis. Measured with immunoSEQ multiplex PCR; TCRdb has only the in-frame clones, and not every one. The table has over 55,000 clones, about 90% seen once. Source: peripheral blood, taken in the first trimester of pregnancy. These receptors were taken from a female donor with multiple sclerosis, enrolled in a pregnancy study.

The chain recombines TRBV9 with TRBJ2-1; 7 bases align to TRBD2. Germline V gene data show CDR1 as SGDLS and CDR2 as YYNGEE. V was clipped by 0 bases and J by 1 base; unmatched bases: 4. The CDR3 spans 16 residues. The DNA for the CDR3 is TGTGCCAGCAGCGTAGAGCGGACTAGGTCCTACAATGAGCAGTTCTTC. It translates to CASSVERTRSYNEQFF.

As to this clone: A read error may account for a junction end that differs from germline. This chain joins TRBV7-7 and TRBJ2-7, with TRBD1 matching over 9 bases. Germline CDR1 reads SSHAT; CDR2 reads FNYEAQ (reference sequence). This CDR3 has 15 residues. CDR3 region: CASSSPGQGFYEQYF. CDR3 nucleotide sequence: TGTGCTAGCAGCTCACCGGGACAGGGCTTCTACGAGCAGTACTTC.

This chain connects TRBV28 to TRBJ2-1; 10 nucleotides agree with TRBD2. CDR1 and CDR2 (germline): MDHEN, SYDVKM. Trimming cost V 3 bases and J 10 bases; bases outside gene matches: 6. The CDR3 has 14 residues. The CDR3 here is CASSLLAGADEQFF. The CDR3 DNA reads as TGTGCCAGCAGTTTGCTAGCGGGAGCGGACGAGCAGTTCTTC.

The chain carries TRBV29-1 and TRBJ1-2, with 7 nucleotides matching TRBD1. The junction had 11 bases not matched to a gene; V was cut back by 7 bases and J by 6 bases. Germline lookup yields CDR1 SQVTM and CDR2 ANQGSEA. CDR3 length equals 13 residues. In nucleotides, the CDR3 is TGCAGCGCCCCCGACAGGGCCCTTGATGGCTACACCTTC. Translated: CSAPDRALDGYTF.

This clone was counted between two and nine times. The DNA for the CDR3 is TGTGCCAGCAGCTCCCAGCCGGGAGGGCGGAGAAATGAGCAGTTCTTC. Translated, it gives CASSSQPGGRRNEQFF. This chain joins TRBV7-3 and TRBJ2-1; 8 positions agree with TRBD2. From germline, CDR1 is SGHTA and CDR2 FQGTGA. The CDR3 has 16 amino acids. The junction had 12 bases not matched to a gene; V was cut back by 4 bases and J by 7 bases.

The CDR3 region is CASSIATGSHEQYF. As DNA, the CDR3 is TGTGCCAGTAGTATAGCGACAGGGTCCCACGAGCAGTACTTC. V and J are TRBV19 and TRBJ2-7; TRBD1 matches 7 bases. V was clipped by 1 base and J by 5 bases; unmatched bases: 5. This CDR3 has 14 amino acids. Germline lookup yields CDR1 LNHDA and CDR2 SQIVND (reference sequence).

The rearrangement links TRBV29-1 to TRBJ2-1; TRBD2 agrees at 9 bases. CDR1 is SQVTM, CDR2 ANQGSEA, per germline. The CDR3 is 13 amino acids. V dropped 4 bases and J dropped 4; count of bases not matched to a gene: 2. CDR3 coding DNA: TGCAGCGTTGCTAGCGGGATTTACAATGAGCAGTTCTTC. Protein product: CSVASGIYNEQFF.

The CDR3 spells CASSLAVGRFTEAFF. The CDR3 DNA reads as TGCGCCAGCAGCTTGGCCGTGGGGAGGTTCACTGAAGCTTTCTTT. This chain connects TRBV5-1 to TRBJ1-1; no clear D gene. The CDR3 sequence is 15 residues long. Germline values: CDR1 SGHRS, CDR2 YFSETQ. V lost 0 bases to trimming and J lost 4 bases, with 13 bases between them.